The TCR beta chain described here comes from a study of neurological immune-mediated disorders (dated by TCRdb to about 2019). Study-level background: Of the 35 or so multiple sclerosis patients, about 31 had relapsing-remitting MS and 3 had secondary progressive MS. Alongside PBMC samples, the set of 80 to 130 TCR-beta libraries contained longitudinal samples, technical triplicates, and paired CD4+ and CD8+ T-cell subsets that had been sorted. The cohort was made up of about 68 subjects, consisting of 15 or so HAM/TSP patients, roughly 35 multiple sclerosis patients and some 20 healthy controls. Peripheral blood TCR-beta repertoires from HTLV-I-associated myelopathy (HAM/TSP) patients, multiple sclerosis patients and healthy controls were compared by UMI-based sequencing. Broad study findings and their caveats: In phylogenetic analysis, the repertoires of 18 of 34 MS patients grouped into a cluster of related CDR3 sequences, which suggests a possible signature at the repertoire level. TCR clonal expansion was highest in HAM/TSP patients and lowest in MS patients, with MS patients falling below even healthy controls. Expanded clones from different subjects shared no identical CDR3 amino acid sequences, which suggests that TCR-beta repertoires were private in all groups. The MS cluster showed no association with clinical or MRI features, and the authors stated that larger cohorts are needed.

To synthesize cDNA, template-switch 5'RACE was performed with a primer carrying a 10-nucleotide random unique molecular identifier so that each TCR transcript was tagged. Every sequencing run yielded over 200 million TCR-beta sequences covering 15-18 subjects. The RNeasy kit was used for extraction of total RNA. The KAPA Real-time Library Amplification kit was used to amplify TCR-beta VDJ regions with primers for the TCR constant region and the 5'RACE anchor. A first PCR added sample indexes and Illumina adaptors, after which a second PCR increased the library yield. After Ampure bead purification, the roughly 650 bp TCR product was size-selected on a 2% E-gel SizeSelection system. Library quality was checked on a Bioanalyzer, concentration was measured with Qubit, and libraries were quantified with the Kapa Library Quantification kit before pooling. Paired-end 2 x 150 bp sequencing of the libraries was performed on an Illumina HiSeq 2500. To increase sequence diversity, about 25-30% phiX was spiked into each library pool. The published analysis was carried out like this. The quality-filtered reads were processed with the UMI-based MiGEC pipeline, whose error correction step removed more than 80% of the raw TCR sequences. VDJ genes were aligned to IMGT germline references, and clonotypes were defined by unique CDR3 amino acid sequence plus V-J genes. Clonal expansion, Shannon diversity, and CDR3 relatedness (CalcPairwiseDistances, ClusterSamples) were evaluated with VDJtools, and phylogenetic trees were built with CLCbio workbench. Expanded clones were defined as having at least 8 unique UMIs, based on coefficient-of-variation modelling across technical triplicates. The public sequencing data were trimmed at Q25 with fastp and processed into clonotypes with MiXCR by TCRdb, which kept only in-frame beta chains. Records with the same CDR3 protein are collapsed into one entry carrying the most frequent genes and DNA. The V and J calls and clone size come from TCRdb's table, not from the authors' own analysis. Here the sample has 100,000 to 150,000 distinct CDR3 sequences; about 3.4% occur a single time. Of the sample, 1% to 1.5% falls within the top ten clones.

The CDR3 contains 13 residues, cysteine and phenylalanine counted. Solely the CDR3 DNA is kept, with 39 bases framed from the first base. The V and J ends are trimmed by 4 bases and 6 bases, leaving 13 bases between them. From the germline V gene, CDR1 is SQVTM and CDR2 is ANQGSEA. This clonotype showed up many times. The antigen it recognizes is unknown. No much larger clonotype is one base removed from it; base qualities were not supplied. Unsorted PBMC libraries were generated from 2 million PBMCs stored in RNAlater at -80 °C until RNA extraction. Multiple sclerosis patients were enrolled in a US clinical protocol evaluating disease progression by magnetic resonance imaging. PBMCs were separated from peripheral blood using Ficoll-Hypaque density gradient centrifugation and then cryopreserved in liquid nitrogen.

The chain is made from TRBV29-1 and TRBJ2-1; a confident D gene designation cannot be given. Input material: PBMCs. This clonotype originated in a woman in her thirties with multiple sclerosis. The CDR3 loop reads CSVVSWVGNEQFF. The nucleotide sequence reads as follows: TGCAGCGTTGTATCGTGGGTGGGCAATGAGCAGTTCTTC.